The rows below give T cell receptor beta chains drawn from one sample of a study of blood T cell repertoires in COVID-19. Sequencing was performed with immunoSEQ multiplex PCR; in TCRdb, only in-frame clones are kept and a portion is missing. The sample records approximately 290,000 clones, approximately 83% being singletons. Source material: peripheral blood. The source of these receptors is a person aged 65-85 years with COVID-19, enrolled during active disease. Both conserved end residues are part of each CDR3. Each record gives: clone size, D gene, J gene, V gene, CDR3 protein, CDR3 DNA. The D gene is left open where the match is weak. Clone size appears in some rows only: once, few, many, or a class for an expanded clone.

>NA|NA|TRBJ1-5|TRBV7-2
CASSLGGRAGSQPQHF
TGTGCCAGCAGCTTGGGGGGTCGGGCAGGGTCTCAGCCCCAGCATTTT
>NA|NA|TRBJ1-5|TRBV2
CASSLSGAQPQHF
TGTGCCAGCTCCTTGTCAGGGGCTCAGCCCCAGCATTTT
>NA|NA|TRBJ2-7|TRBV11-2
CASSLDLQVVEQYF
TGTGCCAGCAGCTTAGATCTCCAGGTAGTAGAGCAGTACTTC
>NA|NA|TRBJ1-3|TRBV18
CASSLYRRSTKESGNTIYF
TGTGCCAGCTCACTCTACAGACGCTCTACGAAAGAATCTGGAAACACCATATATTTT
>NA|TRBD1|TRBJ2-2|TRBV19
CASSIALATGSGELFF
TGTGCCAGTAGTATAGCCCTGGCGACAGGGTCCGGGGAGCTGTTTTTT
>NA|NA|TRBJ1-2|TRBV2
CASSLTIIRPAGGF
TGTGCCAGCAGTCTTACGATAATTCGACCGGCGGGGGGCTTC
>NA|NA|TRBJ1-2|TRBV19
CASSILTGLGGYTF
TGTGCCAGTAGTATCCTAACAGGGCTCGGTGGCTACACCTTC
>NA|TRBD2|TRBJ2-1|TRBV7-3
CASSPQRGAYNEQFF
TGTGCCAGCAGCCCCCAGCGGGGGGCCTACAATGAGCAGTTCTTC
>NA|TRBD2|TRBJ2-1|TRBV4-1
CASSQGAAGGNEQFF
TGCGCCAGCAGCCAAGGAGCAGCGGGAGGGAATGAGCAGTTCTTC
>few|TRBD2|TRBJ2-5|TRBV4-2
CASSQKGLATGGQETQYF
TGTGCCAGCAGCCAAAAGGGGTTGGCAACGGGAGGACAAGAGACCCAGTACTTC
>NA|TRBD1|TRBJ1-6|TRBV6-5
CASSTGVVSPLHF
TGTGCCAGTTCGACAGGGGTGGTCTCACCCCTCCACTTT
>NA|NA|TRBJ2-1|TRBV11-2
CASSLDLGVQSEQFF
TGTGCCAGCAGCTTAGACCTAGGGGTACAGAGTGAGCAGTTCTTC
>NA|NA|TRBJ1-6|TRBV28
CASSLFFEPHRSGFQHSPLHF
TGTGCCAGCAGTTTATTCTTTGAGCCCCACCGAAGCGGGTTTCAGCATTCACCCCTCCACTTT
>NA|NA|TRBJ2-2|TRBV27
CASSWQNTGELFF
TGTGCCAGCAGTTGGCAGAACACCGGGGAGCTGTTTTTT
>NA|NA|TRBJ1-1|TRBV7-9
CASSTGLGEAFF
TGTGCCAGCAGCACCGGACTCGGTGAAGCTTTCTTT
>NA|TRBD1|TRBJ2-5|TRBV12-5
CASGFGAGGLETQYF
TGTGCTAGTGGTTTCGGGGCAGGGGGCTTGGAGACCCAGTACTTC
>NA|TRBD2|TRBJ2-5|TRBV28
CASSSLAGARQETQYF
TGTGCCAGCAGTTCGTTAGCGGGGGCTAGACAAGAGACCCAGTACTTC
>NA|NA|TRBJ2-2|TRBV11-2
CASSSRLGTRTGELFF
TGTGCCAGCAGCTCCCGACTCGGGACTCGAACCGGGGAGCTGTTTTTT
>NA|NA|TRBJ1-1|TRBV7-6
CASSPNRANTEAFF
TGTGCCAGCAGCCCTAACAGGGCTAACACTGAAGCTTTCTTT
>NA|NA|TRBJ1-6|TRBV7-8
CASSLRGRDSPLHF
TGTGCCAGCAGCTTGCGGGGGCGGGATTCACCCCTCCACTTT
>NA|NA|TRBJ2-3|TRBV7-9
CASTLQQGTDTQYF
TGTGCCAGCACCCTTCAACAGGGTACAGATACGCAGTATTTT
>NA|TRBD1|TRBJ2-4|TRBV29-1
CSVLPHGQAAKNIQYF
TGCAGCGTCCTCCCCCATGGACAGGCAGCCAAAAACATTCAGTACTTC
>NA|TRBD1|TRBJ1-5|TRBV5-8
CASSPRGQGDQPQHF
TGTGCCAGCAGCCCCAGGGGGCAGGGGGATCAGCCCCAGCATTTT
>NA|NA|TRBJ1-2|TRBV5-6
CASSSDRRNGYTF
TGTGCCAGCAGCTCAGACAGGAGGAACGGCTACACCTTC
>NA|TRBD2|TRBJ2-3|TRBV4-3
CASSQDSLAEGDTQYF
TGCGCCAGCAGCCAAGATTCCCTAGCGGAGGGGGATACGCAGTATTTT
>few|TRBD1|TRBJ1-1|TRBV5-4
CASTKQGRNTEAFF
TGTGCCAGCACCAAACAGGGGCGGAACACTGAAGCTTTCTTT
>NA|NA|TRBJ1-5|TRBV11-2
CASSFAEGPQHF
TGTGCCAGCAGCTTTGCCGAGGGGCCCCAGCATTTT
>NA|TRBD2|TRBJ2-5|TRBV20-1
CSASSTASGRSMGTQYF
TGCAGTGCGAGTAGTACGGCTAGCGGAAGGTCTATGGGGACCCAGTACTTC
>NA|NA|TRBJ1-4|TRBV28
CASRGGGDEKLFF
TGTGCCAGCAGAGGTGGAGGGGATGAAAAACTGTTTTTT
>NA|NA|TRBJ1-1|TRBV7-2
CASSPPPLSAEAFF
TGTGCCAGCAGCCCACCACCCCTCAGTGCTGAAGCTTTCTTT
>NA|NA|TRBJ2-4|TRBV6-5
CASRPPEGALYF
TGTGCCAGCCGCCCCCCGGAGGGGGCGCTGTACTTC
>NA|NA|TRBJ1-5|TRBV6-1
CASSEAGVQPQHF
TGTGCCAGCAGTGAAGCAGGAGTTCAGCCCCAGCATTTT
>NA|NA|TRBJ1-2|TRBV7-3
CASSLDGNYGYTF
TGTGCCAGCAGCTTAGACGGGAACTATGGCTACACCTTC
>NA|TRBD1|TRBJ1-2|TRBV14
CASSNRGLNRSYGYTF
TGTGCCAGCAGCAACAGGGGGCTAAATCGGAGCTATGGCTACACCTTC
>NA|TRBD2|TRBJ2-1|TRBV6-4
CASRRERGSYNEQFF
TGTGCCAGCAGGAGGGAGCGGGGTTCCTACAATGAGCAGTTCTTC
>NA|NA|TRBJ2-3|TRBV7-2
CASSLRRGGRSSGADTQYF
TGTGCCAGCAGCTTAAGGCGGGGCGGGAGATCCTCAGGGGCAGATACGCAGTATTTT
>NA|NA|TRBJ1-3|TRBV6-5
CASSRAGAGNTIYF
TGTGCCAGCAGCCGGGCAGGGGCTGGAAACACCATATATTTT
>NA|NA|TRBJ1-1|TRBV5-6
CASSLPRNTEAFF
TGTGCCAGCAGCTTGCCTAGAAACACTGAAGCTTTCTTT
>NA|TRBD2|TRBJ2-7|TRBV6-5
CASSYSGRVEQYF
TGTGCCAGCAGTTATAGCGGGAGAGTCGAGCAGTACTTC
>NA|TRBD2|TRBJ2-2|TRBV7-8
CANSLGSSGSTGELFF
TGTGCCAACTCACTGGGGAGTAGCGGGAGCACCGGGGAGCTGTTTTTT
>NA|TRBD1|TRBJ1-5|TRBV27
CASSLIGTGSWPQHF
TGTGCCAGCAGTTTAATCGGGACAGGGTCCTGGCCCCAGCATTTT
>NA|NA|TRBJ2-5|TRBV4-1
CASGGGGFGYETQYF
TGCGCCAGCGGGGGAGGGGGTTTTGGCTATGAGACCCAGTACTTC
>NA|TRBD1|TRBJ1-5|TRBV2
CASSPDRGGQPQHF
TGTGCCAGCAGCCCAGACAGGGGGGGTCAGCCCCAGCATTTT